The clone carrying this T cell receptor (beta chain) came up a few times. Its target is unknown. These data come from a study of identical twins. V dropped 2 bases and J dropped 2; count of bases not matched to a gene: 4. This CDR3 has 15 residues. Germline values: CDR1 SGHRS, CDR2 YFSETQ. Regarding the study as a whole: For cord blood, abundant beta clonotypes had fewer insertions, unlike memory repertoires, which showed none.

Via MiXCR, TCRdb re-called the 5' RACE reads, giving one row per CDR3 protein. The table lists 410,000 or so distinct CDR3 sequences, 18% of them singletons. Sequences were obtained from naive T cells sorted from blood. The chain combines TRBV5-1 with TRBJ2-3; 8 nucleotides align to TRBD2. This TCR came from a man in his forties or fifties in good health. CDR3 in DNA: TGCGCCAGCAGCTTTGGCGGGAGGAACACAGATACGCAGTATTTT. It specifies CASSFGGRNTDTQYF. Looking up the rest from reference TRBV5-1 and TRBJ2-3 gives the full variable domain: KAGVTQTPRYLIKTRGQQVTLSCSPISGHRSVSWYQQTPGQGLQFLFEYFSETQRNKGNFPGRFSGRQFSNSRSEMNVSTLELGDSALYLCASSFGGRNTDTQYFGPGTRLTVL.